Shown below are 15 T cell receptor beta chains from a single sample sequenced in a study of blood T cell repertoires in COVID-19. Assay: immunoSEQ multiplex PCR; the TCRdb copy retains only in-frame clones and omits some. The sample has 110,000 to 150,000 clones, about 83% seen once. Sequencing used peripheral blood. Every receptor here comes from a human donor in a cohort sampled during active COVID-19.

The chain uses TRBV27 and TRBJ2-7; D not certain. Germline V gene sequence: CDR1 MNHEY, CDR2 SMNVEV (reference sequence). The CDR3 has 14 amino acids. V shed 2 bases and J shed 3 bases, with 11 bases lying between them. The CDR3 spells CASSLTVPYYEQYF. CDR3 nucleotide sequence: TGTGCCAGCAGTTTAACAGTGCCCTACTACGAGCAGTACTTC.

This clone was picked up a small number of times. The chain recombines TRBV7-3 with TRBJ2-2; 9 bases are shared with TRBD1. J was trimmed by 1 base and V by 7 bases; bases with no gene match: 4. Per the germline V gene, CDR1 is SGHTA and CDR2 is FQGTGA. The CDR3 contains 15 residues. Here the CDR3 DNA reads TGTGCCAGCAATCCGACAGGGGGGAACACCGGGGAGCTGTTTTTT. Its translation is CASNPTGGNTGELFF.

V usage is TRBV7-2 and J usage is TRBJ2-3; D gene ambiguous. The CDR3 has 14 residues. Germline V gene lookup returns CDR1 SGHTA and CDR2 FQGNSA. Trimming cost V 5 bases and J 5 bases, with 14 bases left between them. The CDR3 DNA reads as TGTGCCAGCAGCCCCCTCGGTGTTCTAGATACGCAGTATTTT. Protein product: CASSPLGVLDTQYF.

With respect to this clone: This same CDR3 is encoded by further DNA sequences in the sample. V usage is TRBV10-3 and J usage is TRBJ2-1, with TRBD2 matching over 14 bases. This CDR3 comprises 16 residues. Germline lookup yields CDR1 ENHRY and CDR2 SYGVKD. With 6 bases clipped from V and 6 bases from J, the junction kept 7 bases outside the gene matches. CDR3 loop: CAISSGLAGVGNEQFF. CDR3 sequence (DNA): TGTGCCATCAGCTCGGGACTAGCGGGAGTCGGCAATGAGCAGTTCTTC.

The chain employs TRBV24-1 and TRBJ2-5; TRBD1 agrees at 11 bases. This CDR3 comprises 16 residues. The germline V gene encodes CDR1 KGHDR and CDR2 SFDVKD. J gave up 3 bases and V 4 bases, and 6 bases lay outside the gene matches. The CDR3 region has the DNA TGTGCCACCAGTGAACTGGACAGGGGGCCCGAAGAGACCCAGTACTTC. Encoded protein: CATSELDRGPEETQYF.

The genes are TRBV18 and TRBJ2-1, with a weak D call TRBD1 (5 bases). CDR3 length: 16 residues. Trimming left V 2 bases short and J 8 bases short, with 19 bases between. Germline V gene data show CDR1 as KGHSH and CDR2 as LQKENI. The CDR3 nucleotides read TGTGCCAGCTCACCAACCAGGGCCCCCAAAGGCGATGAGCAGTTCTTC. It codes for CASSPTRAPKGDEQFF. The whole variable domain, filled in from reference TRBV18 and TRBJ2-1, reads NAGVMQNPRHLVRRRGQEARLRCSPMKGHSHVYWYRQLPEEGLKFMVYLQKENIIDESGMPKERFSAEFPKEGPSILRIQQVVRGDSAAYFCASSPTRAPKGDEQFFGPGTRLTVL.

The V gene is TRBV6-5, the J gene TRBJ1-1; D ambiguous. The length of the CDR3 is 16 residues. Germline V lookup: CDR1 MNHEY, CDR2 SVGAGI. The ends were cut back, 1 base at V and 2 bases at J, with 14 bases in the middle. CDR3: CASSYYGGGLNTEAFF. The DNA of the CDR3 is TGTGCCAGCAGTTACTATGGTGGAGGGTTAAACACTGAAGCTTTCTTT.

This rearrangement joins TRBV5-4 to TRBJ2-7, with 7 bases aligning to TRBD2. The V gene's germline CDR1 is SGHNT and CDR2 YYREEE (reference sequence). CDR3 length equals 14 residues. V trimming: 4 bases; J trimming: 2 bases; junction bases outside the gene matches: 6. CDR3 sequence reads: CASSGGDFAYEQYF. The CDR3 coding sequence is TGTGCCAGCAGCGGGGGGGACTTTGCCTACGAGCAGTACTTC.

This chain joins TRBV7-2 and TRBJ2-7; weak D call: TRBD1 (6 bases). The CDR3 extends over 15 amino acids. Germline lookup yields CDR1 SGHTA and CDR2 FQGNSA. With 0 bases removed from V and 3 bases from J, the gap between germline ends came to 12 bases. The CDR3 DNA sequence: TGTGCCAGCAGCTTAGCGGCAGGGGAGTACTACGAGCAGTACTTC. Translation gives CASSLAAGEYYEQYF.

This chain uses TRBV3-1 (or the pseudogene TRBV3-2) with TRBJ2-1, with TRBD2 matching 7 bases. The V gene's germline CDR1 is LGHDT and CDR2 YNNKEL (reference sequence). The length of the CDR3 is 19 residues. J lost 0 bases, V lost 0 bases, and 11 bases had no gene match. This chain's CDR3 is CASSQEGRLAPFSYNEQFF. The DNA for the CDR3 is TGTGCCAGCAGCCAAGAGGGGAGACTAGCCCCTTTCTCCTACAATGAGCAGTTCTTC.

The V call is TRBV7-3, the J call TRBJ2-1; 11 bases fit TRBD2. J gave up 3 bases and V 3 bases, and 1 base lay outside the gene matches. The CDR3 contains 15 residues. CDR1 is SGHTA, CDR2 FQGTGA, per germline. CDR3 region: CASSFGTSGYNEQFF. In DNA form, the CDR3 reads TGTGCCAGCAGCTTCGGGACTAGCGGCTACAATGAGCAGTTCTTC.

This chain links TRBV7-3 with TRBJ2-5; TRBD1 matches 8 bases. The trim removed 0 bases at V and 4 bases at J, leaving 13 bases unmatched. The CDR3 spans 18 residues. In germline, CDR1 is SGHTA, CDR2 FQGTGA. The CDR3 DNA reads as TGTGCCAGCAGCTTAACTGGTCAGGGGGCAGGACTACGAGAGACCCAGTACTTC. Translating gives CASSLTGQGAGLRETQYF.

The chain combines TRBV5-6 with TRBJ2-7; 11 positions agree with TRBD2. Germline V gives CDR1 SGHDT, CDR2 YYEEEE. This CDR3 is built from 16 residues. With 4 bases clipped from V and 6 bases from J, the junction kept 12 bases outside the gene matches. CDR3 sequence (DNA): TGTGCCAGCAGCCCCCTTGCACTAGCGGGAGTGAGCGAGCAGTACTTC. Encoded protein: CASSPLALAGVSEQYF.

The chain recombines TRBV4-1 with TRBJ2-3; TRBD1 matches 10 bases. Germline V gene sequence: CDR1 MGHRA, CDR2 YSYEKL. With 4 bases clipped from V and 5 bases from J, the junction kept 6 bases outside the gene matches. The CDR3 is made up of 15 amino acids. CDR3 coding DNA: TGCGCCAGCAGCCGCTCCGGGACAGGGGAAGATACGCAGTATTTT. It codes for CASSRSGTGEDTQYF.

The gene calls are TRBV12-3 or TRBV12-4 and TRBJ1-4; perhaps TRBD1 as D (5 bases). Trimming cost V 6 bases and J 14 bases, with 19 bases left between them. The CDR3 sequence is 13 residues long. The CDR3 DNA reads TGTGCCAGCAGGGGCATGGGACTCGAAGGTCTGTTTTTT. It specifies CASRGMGLEGLFF.